The 4 T cell receptor beta chains below all came from one sample that was sequenced in a study of blood T cell repertoires in COVID-19. TCRdb keeps only in-frame clones here, not all; method: immunoSEQ multiplex PCR. The sample holds some 250,000 clones; 85% to 90% are singletons and the top ten take approximately 5.1%. Sequenced material: peripheral blood. The receptor source for this set is a woman in her fifties or sixties with COVID-19, enrolled during active disease.

The chain employs TRBV28 and TRBJ2-3, with TRBD2 as a possible D gene (6 bases). The ends were cut back, 7 bases at V and 5 bases at J, with 19 bases in the middle. CDR1 and CDR2 from the germline V gene are MDHEN and SYDVKM. The CDR3 runs 15 residues. CDR3 loop: CASTPRTGRRDTQYF. CDR3 bases: TGTGCCAGCACTCCTCGGACGGGGAGGAGAGATACGCAGTATTTT.

J is TRBJ1-4 and V is TRBV30; a weak D match, TRBD1 (5 bases). The CDR3 is 16 amino acids. V was shortened by 0 bases and J by 2 bases, with 13 bases between the two germline ends. Germline V gene sequence: CDR1 GTSNPN, CDR2 SVGIG (reference sequence). The CDR3 sequence: CAWSVLPGYTNEKLFF. The CDR3 nucleotides are TGTGCCTGGAGTGTACTCCCAGGGTATACTAATGAAAAACTGTTTTTT.

This chain uses TRBV27 with TRBJ1-5; TRBD1 is a possible D gene (6 bases). Trimming stripped 6 bases from V and 2 bases from J, with 11 bases between. Germline-derived CDR1 and CDR2 are MNHEY and SMNVEV (reference sequence). CDR3 length: 14 residues. The CDR3 spells CASRQGRGNQPQHF. The CDR3 bases are TGTGCCAGCAGACAGGGTCGTGGCAATCAGCCCCAGCATTTT.

As concerns this clone: This sample also contains other DNA sequences that code for the same CDR3. The chain recombines TRBV5-1 with TRBJ2-7; TRBD1 aligns across 11 bases. The CDR3 sequence is 14 residues long. The germline V gene encodes CDR1 SGHRS and CDR2 YFSETQ. Trimming cost V 2 bases and J 4 bases; bases outside gene matches: 2. The CDR3 DNA sequence: TGCGCCAGCAGCTTAGGGGACAGGGGGTACGAGCAGTACTTC. As protein: CASSLGDRGYEQYF. Full variable domain (outside the CDR3, taken from reference TRBV5-1 and TRBJ2-7): KAGVTQTPRYLIKTRGQQVTLSCSPISGHRSVSWYQQTPGQGLQFLFEYFSETQRNKGNFPGRFSGRQFSNSRSEMNVSTLELGDSALYLCASSLGDRGYEQYFGPGTRLTVT.